The 14 T cell receptor beta chains reported below all come from one sample, sequenced in a study of Tregs in tolerant kidney transplant recipients. Profiled with immunoSEQ multiplex PCR; TCRdb holds only in-frame clones, not every one. The sample has under 95,000 clones, 85% to 95% seen once; the top ten hold approximately 0.37%. Here the sequenced sample was Tregs from blood, taken before the transplant. Every receptor here comes from a human donor who received a combined kidney and bone marrow transplant.

This chain connects TRBV6-1 to TRBJ2-7, with D uncertain. The CDR3 totals 15 residues. V was pared by 4 bases and J by 0 bases, with 13 bases between. Germline CDR1 reads MNHNS; CDR2 reads SASEGT. CDR3 sequence reads: CASSARGMSSYEQYF. In DNA, the CDR3 is TGTGCCAGCAGTGCTCGTGGAATGAGCTCCTACGAGCAGTACTTC.

On this clone: Other DNA sequences of this sample code for an identical CDR3. The chain uses TRBV7-2 and TRBJ2-7; D not certain. Germline V CDR1 and CDR2: SGHTA, FQGNSA. Trimming removed 3 bases from V and 4 bases from J, with 10 bases in between. The CDR3 is made up of 13 amino acids. CDR3 amino acids: CASSLGHSYEQYF. The CDR3 nucleotides are TGTGCCAGCAGCTTGGGTCATTCTTACGAGCAGTACTTC.

With regard to this clone: Other DNA sequences in the same sample also yield this CDR3. This rearrangement joins TRBV7-9 to TRBJ2-2; perhaps TRBD2 as D (5 bases). CDR1 SEHNR and CDR2 FQNEAQ come from the germline V gene (reference sequence). Trimming shortened V by 1 base and J by 7 bases, and 16 bases separated the two germline ends. CDR3 size: 16 residues. The CDR3 sequence: CASSLGLRGSDGELFF. The CDR3 DNA is TGTGCCAGCAGCTTAGGGCTACGGGGTTCGGACGGGGAGCTGTTTTTT.

This clone was seen just once. The gene calls are TRBV7-8 and TRBJ2-7, with D unresolved. V was trimmed by 0 bases and J by 11 bases, leaving 17 bases between them. CDR1 is SGHVS and CDR2 is FQNEAQ in the germline V gene. The CDR3 has 14 residues. The CDR3 DNA reads as TGTGCCAGCAGCTTAGCCCTGCGACAATCAAGGGAGTACTTC. Encoded protein: CASSLALRQSREYF. Full variable domain (remainder filled in from reference TRBV7-8 and TRBJ2-7): GAGVSQSPRYKVAKRGQDVALRCDPISGHVSLFWYQQALGQGPEFLTYFQNEAQLDKSGLPSDRFFAERPEGSVSTLKIQRTQQEDSAVYLCASSLALRQSREYFGPGTRLTVT.

CDR3 sequence: CASSPPAGTSGRYQETQYF. The CDR3 DNA sequence: TGTGCCAGCAGTCCCCCGGCGGGGACTAGCGGGAGGTACCAAGAGACCCAGTACTTC. The chain carries TRBV7-2 and TRBJ2-5; 15 bases line up with TRBD2. Per the germline V gene, CDR1 is SGHTA and CDR2 is FQGNSA. V shed 6 bases and J 0 bases; nucleotides not matched to a gene: 11. This CDR3 is 19 amino acids long.

The rearrangement uses TRBV5-1 and TRBJ1-2; D is ambiguous. The CDR3 is 12 amino acids. The V and J ends lost 6 bases and 4 bases respectively, with 10 bases between them. The germline gives CDR1 SGHRS, CDR2 YFSETQ. The CDR3: CASTRDGYGYTF. As DNA, the CDR3 is TGCGCCAGCACAAGGGATGGCTATGGCTACACCTTC.

The V call is TRBV19, the J call TRBJ2-3; possible D gene TRBD1, 5 bases. Trimming removed 5 bases at V and 4 bases at J, with 13 bases between. The CDR3 is 14 residues long. Germline CDR1 and CDR2: LNHDA and SQIVND (reference sequence). The CDR3 bases are TGTGCCAGTAGTGCCAGGGAAGGGGCAGATACGCAGTATTTT. Its translation is CASSAREGADTQYF.

This rearrangement joins TRBV10-3 to TRBJ2-5, with no clear D. The CDR3 is made up of 12 amino acids. Germline CDR1 is ENHRY and CDR2 is SYGVKD. Trimming cost V 5 bases and J 0 bases, with 4 bases left between them. CDR3 coding DNA: TGTGCCATCAGTAGAGACCAAGAGACCCAGTACTTC. This codes for CAISRDQETQYF.

The V and J genes are TRBV18 and TRBJ1-1; possible D gene TRBD1, 5 bases. V was cut by 3 bases and J by 4 bases, with 9 bases left in between. There are 13 residues in the CDR3. CDR1 KGHSH and CDR2 LQKENI come from the germline V gene. In DNA, the CDR3 is TGTGCCAGCTCACCCAGGGAAGGCACTGAAGCTTTCTTT. This translates into CASSPREGTEAFF.

The genes are TRBV28 and TRBJ1-2; no clear D. Germline-derived CDR1 and CDR2 are MDHEN and SYDVKM. Trimming removed 6 bases from V and 7 bases from J, with 12 bases in between. The CDR3 is 12 residues long. CDR3: CASSYSLIGYTF. CDR3 DNA sequence: TGTGCCAGCAGCTATTCTTTAATTGGCTACACCTTC.

V is TRBV28 and J is TRBJ2-7; possible D gene TRBD1, 8 bases. Germline assignment: CDR1 MDHEN and CDR2 SYDVKM. V lost 6 bases to trimming and J lost 4 bases, with 22 bases between them. The CDR3 runs to 16 residues. The CDR3 loop is CASRPQGGGLGYEQYF. In DNA, the CDR3 is TGTGCCAGCAGGCCACAGGGGGGAGGGTTAGGTTACGAGCAGTACTTC.

This sequence joins TRBV7-2 and TRBJ1-1; 9 bases are shared with TRBD1. This CDR3 comprises 14 residues. V gave up 4 bases and J gave up 4 bases; unmatched junction bases: 4. Germline V lookup: CDR1 SGHTA, CDR2 FQGNSA. DNA for the CDR3: TGTGCCAGCAGCTCACAGGGGGCGGGCACTGAAGCTTTCTTT. Protein product: CASSSQGAGTEAFF.

This rearrangement joins TRBV6-6 to TRBJ2-5; D may be TRBD2 (6 bases). The CDR3 runs to 14 residues. Germline V gene data show CDR1 as MNHNY and CDR2 as SVGAGI (reference sequence). Trimming took 5 bases from V and 1 from J, leaving 11 bases between them. The CDR3 coding sequence is TGTGCCAGCAGTGTTGGGGGGACCCAAGAGACCCAGTACTTC. Protein: CASSVGGTQETQYF.

The chain couples TRBV29-1 to TRBJ2-3, with 7 bases lining up with TRBD2. V dropped 2 bases and J dropped 4; count of bases not matched to a gene: 6. This CDR3 has 14 amino acids. CDR1 is SQVTM and CDR2 is ANQGSEA in the germline V gene. CDR3 nucleotides: TGCAGCGTTGAACTCGCGGGAGTCTCAGATACGCAGTATTTT. This sequence encodes CSVELAGVSDTQYF.